This is a list of T cell receptor beta chains from one sample in a study of cytomegalovirus exposure and HLA in healthy donors. The repertoire was sequenced with immunoSEQ multiplex PCR; TCRdb's copy has only in-frame clones and lacks some. The sample yields 58,000 or so clones, 71% seen once. The sample taken for sequencing was PBMCs. Source of these receptors: a man aged 50 to 59 in good health and CMV-seropositive. Both conserved end residues are part of each CDR3. The D gene is left open where the match is weak. Clone size is not always given. Where it is, it says once, few, many or a class for expanded clones.

>TRBJ1-4|NA|TRBD1|TRBV2
CAILGRGQLNEELFF
TGTGCCATTCTTGGAAGGGGGCAGCTCAATGAAGAACTGTTTTTT
>TRBJ1-5|NA|NA|TRBV6-1
CASSEERQAISNQPQHF
TGTGCCAGCAGTGAAGAGAGACAGGCCATTAGCAATCAGCCCCAGCATTTT
>TRBJ2-5|NA|TRBD2|TRBV7-9
CASSLPTAAGGTSDTQYF
TGTGCCAGCAGCTTACCGACGGCAGCGGGGGGCACAAGCGATACCCAGTACTTC
>TRBJ1-1|NA|TRBD1|TRBV4-3
CASSHHRGMNTEAFF
TGCGCCAGCAGTCACCACAGGGGGATGAACACTGAAGCTTTCTTT
>TRBJ2-3|NA|NA|TRBV5-1
CASSRGTDTQYF
TGCGCCAGCAGCCGAGGCACAGATACGCAGTATTTT
>TRBJ1-2|NA|TRBD1|TRBV7-9
CASSPRGQGETNYGYTF
TGTGCCAGCAGCCCGAGGGGACAGGGGGAGACTAACTATGGCTACACCTTC
>TRBJ1-1|NA|NA|TRBV5-1
CASSGRSNSLWNTEAFF
TGCGCCAGCAGCGGAAGGTCGAACAGCTTATGGAACACTGAAGCTTTCTTT
>TRBJ2-3|NA|TRBD1|TRBV30
CAWRPGQGFTDTQYF
TGTGCCTGGAGACCGGGACAGGGGTTCACAGATACGCAGTATTTT
>TRBJ1-1|NA|TRBD1|TRBV9
CASSVRDSPITEAFF
TGTGCCAGCAGCGTACGGGACAGCCCTATCACTGAAGCTTTCTTT
>TRBJ2-7|NA|NA|TRBV7-9
CASSWAPQGTYEQYF
TGTGCCAGCAGCTGGGCACCCCAGGGGACCTACGAGCAGTACTTC
>TRBJ1-5|NA|NA|TRBV9
CASSGDGGQPQHF
TGTGCCAGCAGCGGGGACGGGGGACAGCCCCAGCATTTT
>TRBJ1-3|NA|NA|TRBV13
CASSLPTGRSGNTIYF
TGTGCCAGCAGCCTCCCAACGGGTCGCTCTGGAAACACCATATATTTT
>TRBJ2-3|NA|TRBD2|TRBV9
CASSASGVSTDTQYF
TGTGCCAGCAGCGCAAGCGGGGTAAGCACAGATACGCAGTATTTT
>TRBJ1-2|few|NA|TRBV29-1
CSVGGGLDYGYTF
TGCAGCGTGGGAGGGGGGTTAGACTATGGCTACACCTTC
>TRBJ1-6|NA|NA|TRBV5-1
CASSVEGVSISYNSPLHF
TGCGCCAGCAGCGTGGAAGGAGTCTCAATCTCCTATAATTCACCCCTCCACTTT
>TRBJ2-3|NA|NA|TRBV7-2
CASSLAHRATDTQYF
TGTGCCAGCAGCTTAGCGCACAGGGCGACAGATACGCAGTATTTT
>TRBJ2-2|NA|NA|TRBV6-1
CASSESFGELFF
TGTGCCAGCAGTGAATCCTTCGGGGAGCTGTTTTTT
>TRBJ1-1|NA|NA|TRBV6-6
CASSYGAGEVNTEAFF
TGTGCCAGCAGTTACGGAGCGGGGGAGGTGAACACTGAAGCTTTCTTT
>TRBJ1-1|NA|NA|TRBV7-3
CASSRDSRTEAFF
TGTGCCAGCAGTCGCGACAGTAGAACTGAAGCTTTCTTT
>TRBJ2-7|NA|NA|TRBV15
CATSEDLAGIYLAYEQYF
TGTGCCACCAGCGAGGACTTAGCCGGGATCTACCTTGCCTACGAGCAGTACTTC
>TRBJ1-5|NA|NA|TRBV21-1
CASSPDSGNQPQHF
TGTGCCAGCAGCCCGGACAGCGGCAATCAGCCCCAGCATTTT
>TRBJ2-1|NA|NA|TRBV4-3
CASSQDMTAGSQFF
TGCGCCAGCAGCCAAGATATGACAGCCGGGTCCCAGTTCTTC
>TRBJ1-1|few|TRBD1|TRBV7-2
CASSLDRVATEAFF
TGTGCCAGCAGCTTGGACAGGGTGGCCACTGAAGCTTTCTTT
>TRBJ2-5|NA|TRBD2|TRBV6-5
CASSPERLAGGTQYF
TGTGCCAGCAGTCCCGAACGACTAGCGGGCGGGACCCAGTACTTC
>TRBJ2-7|few|NA|TRBV7-7
CALRAGEQYF
TGTGCCTTGAGGGCCGGCGAGCAGTACTTC
>TRBJ1-1|few|NA|TRBV30
CAWSVRGDTEAFF
TGTGCCTGGAGTGTACGGGGGGACACTGAAGCTTTCTTT
>TRBJ2-1|NA|TRBD2|TRBV5-1
CASSPGLATMGNEQFF
TGCGCCAGCAGCCCCGGACTAGCAACAATGGGGAATGAGCAGTTCTTC
>TRBJ1-1|NA|NA|TRBV13
CASSLRPKRQNTEAFF
TGTGCCAGCAGCTTACGGCCCAAGCGGCAGAACACTGAAGCTTTCTTT
>TRBJ2-7|NA|TRBD1|TRBV4-2
CASSLGRDRGWYEQYF
TGTGCCAGCAGCCTTGGGCGGGACAGGGGGTGGTACGAGCAGTACTTC
>TRBJ2-7|NA|NA|TRBV6-6
CASSRDTNYEQYF
TGTGCCAGCAGCCGGGACACCAACTACGAGCAGTACTTC
>TRBJ2-3|NA|NA|TRBV7-2
CASSPRGSTDTQYF
TGTGCCAGCAGCCCCAGAGGGAGCACAGATACGCAGTATTTT
>TRBJ2-7|NA|TRBD2|TRBV5-1
CASSLVGGRSYEQYF
TGCGCCAGCAGCTTGGTTGGCGGGAGATCCTACGAGCAGTACTTC
>TRBJ2-5|NA|NA|TRBV30
CAWSPRRAREQETQYF
TGTGCCTGGAGTCCCCGCCGCGCGAGGGAACAAGAGACCCAGTACTTC
>TRBJ1-1|NA|NA|TRBV7-6
CASSLGVSQSPNTEAFF
TGTGCCAGCAGCTTAGGTGTGTCCCAGTCCCCGAACACTGAAGCTTTCTTT
>TRBJ1-2|NA|NA|TRBV28
CASSLVGVNYGYTF
TGTGCCAGCAGTTTAGTCGGGGTTAACTATGGCTACACCTTC
>TRBJ1-4|NA|NA|TRBV29-1
CSVEEREGEKLFF
TGCAGCGTTGAGGAGAGGGAGGGTGAAAAACTGTTTTTT
>TRBJ1-4|NA|TRBD1|TRBV29-1
CSVAFSTGGANEKLFF
TGCAGCGTGGCCTTCTCTACAGGGGGCGCCAATGAAAAACTGTTTTTT
>TRBJ2-3|NA|NA|TRBV29-1
CSVEEAGIHLDTQYF
TGCAGCGTTGAGGAGGCGGGTATACACCTTGATACGCAGTATTTT
>TRBJ1-2|NA|NA|TRBV9
CASSVVGGNYGYTF
TGTGCCAGCAGCGTAGTGGGGGGGAACTATGGCTACACCTTC
>TRBJ2-7|few|NA|TRBV6-1
CASSVDRTLGEQYF
TGTGCCAGCAGTGTCGACAGGACACTGGGGGAGCAGTACTTC
>TRBJ2-1|NA|NA|TRBV19
CASSIERQGGIGNEQFF
TGTGCCAGTAGTATAGAAAGGCAGGGAGGAATCGGCAATGAGCAGTTCTTC
>TRBJ1-5|NA|NA|TRBV9
CASSRGDVGNQPQHF
TGTGCCAGCAGCCGGGGGGATGTTGGCAATCAGCCCCAGCATTTT
>TRBJ1-3|NA|NA|TRBV7-9
CATPGSGNTIYF
TGTGCCACCCCAGGCTCTGGAAACACCATATATTTT
>TRBJ1-1|few|NA|TRBV9
CASSVGDYATEAFF
TGTGCCAGCAGCGTAGGCGATTACGCCACTGAAGCTTTCTTT
>TRBJ2-5|NA|NA|TRBV9
CASSRYIRDRETQYF
TGTGCCAGCAGCCGTTATATCCGGGATAGGGAGACCCAGTACTTC
>TRBJ2-7|NA|TRBD1|TRBV7-2
CASSLRRDRGDYEQYF
TGTGCCAGCAGCTTAAGACGGGACAGGGGGGACTACGAGCAGTACTTC
>TRBJ2-7|NA|TRBD1|TRBV9
CASSPHPQGAGEQYF
TGTGCCAGCAGCCCCCACCCTCAGGGGGCGGGCGAGCAGTACTTC
>TRBJ2-3|NA|TRBD1|TRBV7-9
CASSFRTGVGTDTQYF
TGTGCCAGCAGCTTCCGGACAGGGGTCGGCACAGATACGCAGTATTTT
>TRBJ2-7|NA|NA|TRBV6-6
CASSYLQAYEQYF
TGTGCCAGCAGTTACTTGCAGGCCTACGAGCAGTACTTC
>TRBJ1-2|once|NA|TRBV29-1
CSVELAMGGYGYTF
TGCAGCGTTGAGTTGGCGATGGGGGGCTATGGCTACACCTTC
>TRBJ2-3|NA|TRBD1|TRBV7-2
CASSLRQGGSTDTQYF
TGTGCCAGCAGCCTCCGACAGGGTGGGAGCACAGATACGCAGTATTTT
>TRBJ1-6|NA|NA|TRBV30
CAWDSLYNSPLHF
TGTGCCTGGGACAGTCTCTATAATTCACCCCTCCACTTT
>TRBJ2-7|NA|NA|TRBV4-2
CASSQDRGLEQYF
TGTGCCAGCAGCCAAGATAGAGGGCTCGAGCAGTACTTC
>TRBJ2-3|few|TRBD2|TRBV7-8
CASSVLAGATDTQYF
TGTGCCAGCAGCGTTCTAGCGGGAGCCACAGATACGCAGTATTTT
>TRBJ2-1|NA|TRBD1|TRBV13
CASSRWTGVNNEQFF
TGTGCCAGCAGCAGATGGACAGGGGTTAACAATGAGCAGTTCTTC
>TRBJ1-4|NA|NA|TRBV29-1
CSAAVNGATNEKLFF
TGCAGCGCTGCCGTGAATGGAGCAACTAATGAAAAACTGTTTTTT
>TRBJ1-1|NA|NA|TRBV7-9
CASSLFGRAEAFF
TGTGCCAGCAGCTTATTCGGGAGGGCTGAAGCTTTCTTT
>TRBJ1-2|NA|NA|TRBV9
CASSVGVVGAYGYTF
TGTGCCAGCAGCGTAGGCGTGGTGGGGGCCTATGGCTACACCTTC
>TRBJ1-4|NA|NA|TRBV11-2
CASSSPGLGEKLFF
TGTGCCAGCAGCTCCCCAGGGTTGGGTGAAAAACTGTTTTTT
>TRBJ2-1|NA|NA|TRBV5-1
CASSLAALTNEQFF
TGCGCCAGCAGCTTGGCCGCGTTGACAAATGAGCAGTTCTTC